This TCR beta chain was captured by sequencing in a study of shared clonotypes between healthy human individuals. This CDR3 is 14 amino acids long. V shed 2 bases, J shed 3 bases, and the junction held 5 bases outside the gene matches. Germline CDR1 is SGHDT and CDR2 is YYEEEE. For this clone: Antigen unknown.

Here immunoSEQ multiplex PCR was the method, and the copy in TCRdb shows in-frame clones only, minus some. Among under 2,000,000 clones, about 95% were seen once, and the ten largest hold approximately 1%. Findings and limits, study-wide: Despite large depth, rarefaction showed incomplete sorted-subset sequencing. Blood was the sole source, and tissue repertoires probably differ. When compared with the clonotypes that were shared by all four sorted-subset donors, the non-shared clonotypes turned out to have lower generation probabilities. Across subsets, estimated richness was generally greater for naive than for memory populations.

CD45RO negativity and positive selection for CCR7 defined naive CD8 cells, a population that excluded terminally differentiated effector memory CD45RA+ cells. The sample taken for sequencing was naive CD8+ T cells sorted from blood. The clonotype originates from a man aged 18 to 29 in good health. This sequence joins TRBV5-6 and TRBJ2-7; 7 bases map to TRBD1. The CDR3 DNA reads as TGTGCCAGCAGCTTTGAGTCAGGGGGCTACGAGCAGTACTTC. Its translation: CASSFESGGYEQYF.